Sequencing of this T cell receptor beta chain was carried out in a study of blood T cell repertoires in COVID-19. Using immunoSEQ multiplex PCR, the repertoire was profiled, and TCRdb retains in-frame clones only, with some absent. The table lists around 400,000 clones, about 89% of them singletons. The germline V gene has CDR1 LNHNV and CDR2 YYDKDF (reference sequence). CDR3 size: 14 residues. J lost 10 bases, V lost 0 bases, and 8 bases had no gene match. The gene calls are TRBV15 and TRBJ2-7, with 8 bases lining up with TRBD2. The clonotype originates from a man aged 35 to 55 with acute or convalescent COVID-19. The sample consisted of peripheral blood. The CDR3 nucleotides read TGTGCCACCAGCAGAGAACCGGCGGGAGGACCCCAGTACTTC. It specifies CATSREPAGGPQYF.